What follows is one TCR beta chain and its context. TCRdb's copy holds only in-frame clones and misses some; the assay was immunoSEQ multiplex PCR. The sample comprises almost 350,000 clones, approximately 90% of which are singletons, and just under 4% rests with the top ten. The source of the sample is a study of blood T cell repertoires in COVID-19. The CDR3 covers 17 residues. Trimming left V 6 bases short and J 0 bases short, with 18 bases between. The chain is built from TRBV23-1 and TRBJ2-1; a weak D match, TRBD2 (6 bases). TRBV23-1 is noted as an ORF with a role that remains uncertain. The receptor was derived from a woman in her sixties with COVID-19, enrolled during active disease. Sample: peripheral blood. The CDR3 region is CASSRGPRGSSYNEQFF. The CDR3 nucleotides are TGCGCCAGCAGCCGTGGACCTCGGGGGAGCTCCTACAATGAGCAGTTCTTC.